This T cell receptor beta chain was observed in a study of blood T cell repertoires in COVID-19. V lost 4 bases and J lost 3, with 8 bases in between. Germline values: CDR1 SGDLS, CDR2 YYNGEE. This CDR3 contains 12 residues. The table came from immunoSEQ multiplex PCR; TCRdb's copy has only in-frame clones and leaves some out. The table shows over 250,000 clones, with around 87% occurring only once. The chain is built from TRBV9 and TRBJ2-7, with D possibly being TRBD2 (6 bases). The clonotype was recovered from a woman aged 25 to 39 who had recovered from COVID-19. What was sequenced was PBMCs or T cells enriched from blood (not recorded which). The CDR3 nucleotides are TGTGCCAGCAGCTCGGAGGGCTACGAGCAGTACTTC. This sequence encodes CASSSEGYEQYF.